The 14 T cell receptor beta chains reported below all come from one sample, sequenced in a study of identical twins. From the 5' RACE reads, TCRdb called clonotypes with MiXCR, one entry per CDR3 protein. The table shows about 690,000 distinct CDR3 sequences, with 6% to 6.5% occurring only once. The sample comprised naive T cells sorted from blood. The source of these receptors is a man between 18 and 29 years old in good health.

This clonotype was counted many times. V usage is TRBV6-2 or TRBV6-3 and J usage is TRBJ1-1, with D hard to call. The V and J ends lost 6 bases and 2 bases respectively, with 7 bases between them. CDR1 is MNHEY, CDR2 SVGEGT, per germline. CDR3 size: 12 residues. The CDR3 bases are TGTGCCAGCAGACCAGCTAACACTGAAGCTTTCTTT. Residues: CASRPANTEAFF.

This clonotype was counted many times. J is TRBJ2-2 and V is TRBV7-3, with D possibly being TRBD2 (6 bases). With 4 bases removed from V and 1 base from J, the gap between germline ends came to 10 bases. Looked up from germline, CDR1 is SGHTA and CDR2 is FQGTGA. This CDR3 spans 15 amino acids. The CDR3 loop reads CASSWGLQNTGELFF. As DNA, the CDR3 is TGTGCCAGCAGCTGGGGACTGCAGAACACCGGGGAGCTGTTTTTT.

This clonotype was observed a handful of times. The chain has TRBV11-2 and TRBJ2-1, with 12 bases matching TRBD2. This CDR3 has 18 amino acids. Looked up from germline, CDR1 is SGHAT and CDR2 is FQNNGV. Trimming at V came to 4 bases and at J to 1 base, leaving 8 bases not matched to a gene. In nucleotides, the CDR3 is TGTGCCAGCAGCTCGAGGACTAGCGGGATCTTATCCTACAATGAGCAGTTCTTC. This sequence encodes CASSSRTSGILSYNEQFF.

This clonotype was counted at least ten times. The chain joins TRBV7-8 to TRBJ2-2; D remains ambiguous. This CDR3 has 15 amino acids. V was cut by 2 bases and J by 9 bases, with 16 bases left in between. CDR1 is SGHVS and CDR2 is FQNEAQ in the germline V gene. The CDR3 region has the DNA TGTGCCAGCAGCTTACCGGGTGAGAGGTCGAGGGAGCTGTTTTTT. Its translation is CASSLPGERSRELFF.

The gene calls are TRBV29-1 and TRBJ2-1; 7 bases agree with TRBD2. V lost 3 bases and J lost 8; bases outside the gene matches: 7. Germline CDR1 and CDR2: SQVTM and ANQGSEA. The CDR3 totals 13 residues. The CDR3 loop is CSVESRERYEQFF. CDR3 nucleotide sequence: TGCAGCGTTGAGTCGCGGGAGAGGTATGAGCAGTTCTTC.

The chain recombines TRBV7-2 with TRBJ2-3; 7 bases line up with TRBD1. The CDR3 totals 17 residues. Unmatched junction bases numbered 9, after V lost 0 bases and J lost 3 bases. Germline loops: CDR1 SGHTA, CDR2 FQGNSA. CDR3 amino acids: CASSLALDRRFTDTQYF. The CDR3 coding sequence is TGTGCCAGCAGCTTAGCTCTGGACAGGAGATTTACAGATACGCAGTATTTT.

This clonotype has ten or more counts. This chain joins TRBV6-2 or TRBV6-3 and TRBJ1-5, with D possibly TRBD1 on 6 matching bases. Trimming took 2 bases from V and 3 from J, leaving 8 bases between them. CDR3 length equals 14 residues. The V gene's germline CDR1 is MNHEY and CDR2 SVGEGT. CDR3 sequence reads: CASSYRQVNQPQHF. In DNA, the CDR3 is TGTGCCAGCAGTTACCGACAGGTCAATCAGCCCCAGCATTTT.

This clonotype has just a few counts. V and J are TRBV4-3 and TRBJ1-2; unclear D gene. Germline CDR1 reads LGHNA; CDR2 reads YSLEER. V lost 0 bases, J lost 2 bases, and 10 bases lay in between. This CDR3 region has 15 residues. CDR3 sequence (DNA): TGCGCCAGCAGCCAAGATCGTGGCAGCAACTATGGCTACACCTTC. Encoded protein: CASSQDRGSNYGYTF.

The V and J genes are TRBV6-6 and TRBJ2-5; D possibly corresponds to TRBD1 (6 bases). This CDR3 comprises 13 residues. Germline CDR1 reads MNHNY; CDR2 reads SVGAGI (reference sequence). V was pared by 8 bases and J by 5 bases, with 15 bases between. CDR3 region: CASQGLGWETQYF. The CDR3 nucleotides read TGTGCCAGCCAGGGGTTGGGCTGGGAGACCCAGTACTTC.

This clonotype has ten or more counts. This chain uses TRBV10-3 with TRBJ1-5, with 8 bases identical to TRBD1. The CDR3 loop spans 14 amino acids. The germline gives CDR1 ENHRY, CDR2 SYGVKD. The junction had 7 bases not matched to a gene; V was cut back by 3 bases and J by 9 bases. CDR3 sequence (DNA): TGTGCCATCAGTGACCCAGGGGGCGAGGGGCCCCAGCATTTT. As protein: CAISDPGGEGPQHF.

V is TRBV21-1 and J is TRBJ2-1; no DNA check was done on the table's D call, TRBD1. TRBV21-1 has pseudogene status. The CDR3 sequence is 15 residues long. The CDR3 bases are TGTGCCAGCAGCACCCCGGAGGTGGACCGCTTTGAGCAGTTCTTC. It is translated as CASSTPEVDRFEQFF.

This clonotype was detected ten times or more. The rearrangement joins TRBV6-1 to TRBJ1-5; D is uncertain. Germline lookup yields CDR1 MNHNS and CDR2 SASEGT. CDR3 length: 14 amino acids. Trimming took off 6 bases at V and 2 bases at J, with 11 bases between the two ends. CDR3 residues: CASRDRAGNQPQHF. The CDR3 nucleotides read TGTGCCAGCAGGGACCGGGCGGGCAATCAGCCCCAGCATTTT.

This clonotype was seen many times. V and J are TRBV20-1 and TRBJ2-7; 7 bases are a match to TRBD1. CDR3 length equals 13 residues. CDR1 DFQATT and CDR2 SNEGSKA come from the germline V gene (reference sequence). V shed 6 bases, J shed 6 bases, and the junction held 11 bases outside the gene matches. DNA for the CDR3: TGCAGTGCCCTATGGGACAGTGGGGCCGAGCAGTACTTC. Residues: CSALWDSGAEQYF.

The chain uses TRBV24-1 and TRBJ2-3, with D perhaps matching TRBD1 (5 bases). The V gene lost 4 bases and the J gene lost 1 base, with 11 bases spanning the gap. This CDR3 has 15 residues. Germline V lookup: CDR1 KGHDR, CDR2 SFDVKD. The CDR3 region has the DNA TGTGCCACCAGTGACCCGACAGAAGGCACAGATACGCAGTATTTT. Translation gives CATSDPTEGTDTQYF.